The 8 T cell receptor beta chains given below trace back to one sample, sequenced in a study of vaccination and CD4 T cells after COVID-19. Treatment meaning: roughly ten-day PBMC culture with coronavirus spike peptide pools or control peptides (ViraFEST assay). The antigens these receptors bind are not known. Sequencing of cultured CD4+ T cell DNA used the Oncomine TCR Beta short-read assay. MiXCR, applied by TCRdb to the PCR reads, yields one record per CDR3 protein. The data contain approximately 16,000 distinct CDR3 sequences, about 48% of them seen just once; the ten biggest clones take up around an eighth. Sequenced material: CD4+ T cells from blood, cultured in vitro. These receptors were taken from a human donor who had recovered from COVID-19.

This clonotype is judged large. The rearrangement joins TRBV10-1 to TRBJ2-1; possibly TRBD2 for D (6 bases). The CDR3 contains 18 residues. Trimming pared 0 bases from V and 6 bases from J, leaving 21 bases between. Looked up from germline, CDR1 is WNHNN and CDR2 is SYGVQD (reference sequence). CDR3 amino acids: CASSESVGGSGRRNEQFF. CDR3 bases: TGCGCCAGCAGTGAGTCAGTTGGGGGTAGCGGTCGACGCAATGAGCAGTTCTTC.

In its sample, this clonotype was seen a few times. The V call is TRBV11-2, the J call TRBJ2-2; 9 bases map to TRBD1. This CDR3 contains 16 residues. CDR1 is SGHAT, CDR2 FQNNGV, per germline. Unmatched junction bases numbered 4, after V lost 5 bases and J lost 0 bases. The CDR3 DNA is TGTGCCAGCAGCCGAAGGGACAGGGCGAACACCGGGGAGCTGTTTTTT. It encodes CASSRRDRANTGELFF.

The rearrangement links TRBV24-1 to TRBJ2-7, with 9 bases fitting TRBD1. Losses at the gene ends were 3 bases for V and 2 bases for J; bases not matched to a gene: 7. The CDR3 spans 16 residues. CDR1 KGHDR and CDR2 SFDVKD come from the germline V gene. The CDR3: CATSDRRDRVPYEQYF. Here the CDR3 DNA reads TGTGCCACCAGTGATCGCCGGGACAGGGTCCCCTACGAGCAGTACTTC.

The V gene is TRBV2, the J gene TRBJ2-2; D is unresolved. The germline gives CDR1 SNHLY, CDR2 FYNNEI. V lost 9 bases and J 8 bases, leaving 10 bases between the germline ends. The CDR3 spans 11 residues. CDR3 DNA: TGTGCCAGTAACCGGATAGGGGAGCTGTTTTTT. Protein product: CASNRIGELFF.

This clonotype appeared a few times. The chain combines TRBV6-1 with TRBJ1-5, with D unresolved. The germline V gene encodes CDR1 MNHNS and CDR2 SASEGT. V was shortened by 6 bases and J by 6 bases, with 15 bases between the two germline ends. This CDR3 region has 14 residues. The CDR3 coding sequence is TGTGCCAGCAGCCTCCCCCAGGTGGGTCAGCCCCAGCATTTT. Residues: CASSLPQVGQPQHF.

The chain recombines TRBV6-1 with TRBJ1-2; D is undetermined. This CDR3 contains 12 residues. Trimming shortened V by 3 bases and J by 8 bases, and 10 bases separated the two germline ends. Germline CDR1 and CDR2: MNHNS and SASEGT. Written as DNA, the CDR3 is TGTGCCAGCAGTGAGGCGGGAATGGGCTACACCTTC. It encodes CASSEAGMGYTF.

This clonotype was detected only a few times. The rearrangement joins TRBV7-8 to TRBJ2-1; a weak D match, TRBD2 (6 bases). CDR3 length: 15 amino acids. The germline V gene encodes CDR1 SGHVS and CDR2 FQNEAQ. The V end was cut by 7 bases, the J end by 8 bases, with 21 bases between. In nucleotides, the CDR3 is TGTGCCAGCAACCCTCGGAGGGCCTCTGGGGATGAGCAGTTCTTC. Amino acids: CASNPRRASGDEQFF.

The chain joins TRBV4-1 to TRBJ1-2; D unresolved. Trimming took off 1 base at V and 5 bases at J, with 29 bases between the two ends. Germline V gene data show CDR1 as MGHRA and CDR2 as YSYEKL. The CDR3 runs to 20 residues. This chain's CDR3 is CASSQVRSLQGLYSRYGYTF. For the CDR3, the DNA is TGCGCCAGCAGCCAAGTTCGGTCGTTACAAGGGCTATACAGTCGGTATGGCTACACCTTC.